One sample yielded the 13 T cell receptor beta chains listed below, sequenced in a study of T cells in Graves' hyperthyroidism and ophthalmopathy. RNA transcripts served as the template for amplifying TCR beta CDR3 regions. The TCR CDR3 was amplified in a first-round RT-PCR using the HTBI primer set. TCRdb re-called the multiplex PCR reads with MiXCR, one entry per CDR3 protein. The table records a few hundred thousand distinct CDR3 sequences, roughly 25% of them present only once. The sequenced material came from blood. The source of these receptors is a man aged 45-65 years with Graves' hyperthyroidism.

This clonotype showed up just a few times. The V call is TRBV4-1, the J call TRBJ2-3; 8 bases align to TRBD1. Germline trimming cut 1 base from V and 5 bases from J; bases unmatched to any gene: 5. This CDR3 comprises 15 residues. Per the germline V gene, CDR1 is MGHRA and CDR2 is YSYEKL. As DNA, the CDR3 is TGCGCCAGCAGCCAAGTGACAGGGGAACAAGATACGCAGTATTTT. It encodes CASSQVTGEQDTQYF.

This chain connects TRBV5-1 to TRBJ1-2, with D possibly TRBD1 on 6 matching bases. The CDR3 runs to 15 residues. The germline V gene encodes CDR1 SGHRS and CDR2 YFSETQ. Between the trimmed V and J ends, which lost 3 bases and 6 bases, there was a span of 18 bases. CDR3 coding DNA: TGCGCCAGCAGCTCCACACCCGGGACAAGGAATGGCTACACCTTC. This encodes CASSSTPGTRNGYTF.

This clonotype was seen a handful of times. This rearrangement joins TRBV3-1 to TRBJ2-5, with D possibly matching TRBD1 (6 bases). V lost 2 bases and J 5 bases, leaving 12 bases between the germline ends. Germline V lookup: CDR1 LGHDT, CDR2 YNNKEL (reference sequence). The CDR3 is 14 amino acids. The CDR3 spells CASSQLQGYETQYF. Here the CDR3 DNA reads TGTGCCAGCAGCCAACTTCAGGGGTACGAGACCCAGTACTTC.

This clonotype was counted at least ten times. The rearrangement joins TRBV11-2 to TRBJ2-3, with D perhaps TRBD2 (6 bases). Trimming removed 3 bases from V and 6 bases from J, with 13 bases in between. The CDR3 contains 14 residues. Looked up from germline, CDR1 is SGHAT and CDR2 is FQNNGV. CDR3 amino acids: CASSFGGTRDTQYF. Written as DNA, the CDR3 is TGTGCCAGCAGCTTCGGCGGGACGAGGGATACGCAGTATTTT.

This clonotype was counted at least ten times. The chain couples TRBV11-2 to TRBJ2-5; D not certain. Trimming left V 1 base short and J 2 bases short, with 2 bases between. The germline gives CDR1 SGHAT, CDR2 FQNNGV. The CDR3 spans 12 residues. CDR3 amino acids: CASSLGQETQYF. Here the CDR3 DNA reads TGTGCCAGCAGCTTAGGTCAAGAGACCCAGTACTTC.

The CDR3 sequence: CASSSRNQDTQYF. CDR3 in DNA: TGTGCCAGCAGCTCACGGAACCAAGATACGCAGTATTTT. The chain has TRBV7-3 and TRBJ2-3, with D hard to call. CDR1 SGHTA and CDR2 FQGTGA come from the germline V gene. This CDR3 is 13 amino acids long. The ends were cut back, 4 bases at V and 5 bases at J, with 10 bases in the middle.

This clonotype was recorded at least ten times. The J gene is TRBJ1-1, the V gene TRBV3-1, with 7 bases fitting TRBD1. This CDR3 comprises 13 residues. V gave up 4 bases and J gave up 5 bases; unmatched junction bases: 4. Germline CDR1 is LGHDT and CDR2 is YNNKEL (reference sequence). In nucleotides, the CDR3 is TGTGCCAGCAGCCCCATGACAGGGACTGAAGCTTTCTTT. Residues: CASSPMTGTEAFF.

V and J are TRBV2 and TRBJ1-5; TRBD1 might be the D (5 bases). Germline CDR1 is SNHLY and CDR2 is FYNNEI. This CDR3 is 16 amino acids long. Trimming left V 8 bases short and J 3 bases short, with 20 bases between. The CDR3 protein is CASRDGVVIDNQPQHF. In DNA, the CDR3 is TGTGCCAGCCGGGACGGCGTGGTGATTGACAATCAGCCCCAGCATTTT.

This clonotype came up a few times. The chain recombines TRBV5-1 with TRBJ1-1, with 9 bases fitting TRBD1. Per germline, CDR1 SGHRS and CDR2 YFSETQ. The J segment lost 4 bases and the V segment lost 4 bases, leaving 11 bases of the junction unmatched. The CDR3 is 16 residues long. CDR3 DNA: TGCGCCAGCAGCCCATCGACAGGGGGAAAGAGCACTGAAGCTTTCTTT. Protein product: CASSPSTGGKSTEAFF.

The J gene is TRBJ2-2, the V gene TRBV11-2, with 7 bases that match TRBD1. Germline loops: CDR1 SGHAT, CDR2 FQNNGV. The CDR3 contains 16 residues. V shed 4 bases, J shed 4 bases, and the junction held 9 bases outside the gene matches. Here the CDR3 reads CASSSLDRVVTGELFF. The CDR3 DNA follows: TGTGCCAGCAGCTCCCTTGACAGGGTCGTCACCGGGGAGCTGTTTTTT.

The V gene is TRBV10-3, the J gene TRBJ2-2; 7 nucleotides align to TRBD2. In germline, CDR1 is ENHRY, CDR2 SYGVKD. J was trimmed by 0 bases and V by 3 bases; bases with no gene match: 7. This CDR3 is built from 17 residues. CDR3 residues: CAISDPRGSTNTGELFF. As DNA, the CDR3 is TGTGCCATCAGTGACCCCCGCGGGAGCACGAACACCGGGGAGCTGTTTTTT.

This clonotype was picked up many times. The J gene is TRBJ2-3, the V gene TRBV12-3 or TRBV12-4, with 10 bases aligning to TRBD1. J was trimmed by 6 bases and V by 5 bases; bases with no gene match: 5. The CDR3 totals 14 residues. CDR3 in amino acids: CASSPGQGGDTQYF. The CDR3, as DNA: TGTGCCAGCAGTCCAGGACAGGGGGGGGATACGCAGTATTTT.

In this sample, this clonotype turned up a few times. This chain uses TRBV11-2 with TRBJ1-1, with D uncertain. Germline V lookup: CDR1 SGHAT, CDR2 FQNNGV. The CDR3 extends over 14 amino acids. Trimming took off 3 bases at V and 4 bases at J, with 12 bases between the two ends. DNA of the CDR3: TGTGCCAGCAGCTTTGTGGGTGCGGGCACTGAAGCTTTCTTT. Its translation: CASSFVGAGTEAFF.